Described below is a single T cell receptor (beta chain) sequence and its context. The data originate from a study of blood T cell repertoires in COVID-19. Study in general: Spain, Italy and the United States supplied samples that represented acute and convalescent COVID-19. T cells, B-cell-depleted T cells, or PBMCs supplied cDNA or gDNA.

Libraries were prepared by immunoSEQ multiplex PCR; TCRdb keeps only in-frame clonotypes and omits some of them. The data contain about 410,000 clones, about nine tenths of them singletons. Source material: peripheral blood. This TCR was sampled from a woman aged 30 to 39 with active or convalescent COVID-19.

DNA of the CDR3: TGTGCCAGCAGCTCCGGGTTGGAATACGAGCAGTACTTC. Translated: CASSSGLEYEQYF. The chain links TRBV7-6 to TRBJ2-7; no clear D. The germline V and J ends were trimmed by 4 bases and 4 bases, with 11 bases remaining between them. The CDR3 sequence is 13 residues long. Germline V gene data show CDR1 as SGHVS and CDR2 as FNYEAQ.